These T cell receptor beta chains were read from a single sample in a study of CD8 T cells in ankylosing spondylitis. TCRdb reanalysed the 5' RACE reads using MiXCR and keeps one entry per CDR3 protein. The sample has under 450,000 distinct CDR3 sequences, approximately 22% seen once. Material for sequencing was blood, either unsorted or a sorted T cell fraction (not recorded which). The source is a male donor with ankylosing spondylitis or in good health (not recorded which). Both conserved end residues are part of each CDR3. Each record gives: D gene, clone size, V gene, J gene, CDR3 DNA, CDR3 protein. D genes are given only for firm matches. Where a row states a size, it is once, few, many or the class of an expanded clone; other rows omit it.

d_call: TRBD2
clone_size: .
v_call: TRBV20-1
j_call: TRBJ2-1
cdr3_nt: TGCAGTGCTGGAACGGGGGGGTCCTACAATGAGCAGTTCTTC
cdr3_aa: CSAGTGGSYNEQFF

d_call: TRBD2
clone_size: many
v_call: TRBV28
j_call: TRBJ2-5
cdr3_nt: TGTGCCAGCAGTGTCTGGACTAGCGGGGACCAAGAGACCCAGTACTTC
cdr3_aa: CASSVWTSGDQETQYF

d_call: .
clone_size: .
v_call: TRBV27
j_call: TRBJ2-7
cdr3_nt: TGTGCCAGCAGGGTCAGGGGGGGATACGAGCAGTACTTC
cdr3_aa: CASRVRGGYEQYF

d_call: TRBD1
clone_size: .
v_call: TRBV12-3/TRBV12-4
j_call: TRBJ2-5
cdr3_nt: TGTGCCAGCAGACTAGGGACAGCTAAGGCGGGAGAGACCCAGTACTTC
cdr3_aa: CASRLGTAKAGETQYF

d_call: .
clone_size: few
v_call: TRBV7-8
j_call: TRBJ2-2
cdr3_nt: TGTGCCAGCAGCTTAGGGCAGAGGAACACCGGGGAGCTGTTTTTT
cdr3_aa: CASSLGQRNTGELFF

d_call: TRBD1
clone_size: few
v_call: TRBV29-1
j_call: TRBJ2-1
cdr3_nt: TGCAGCGTTGAGGGGACAGGGAATGAGCAGTTCTTC
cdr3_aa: CSVEGTGNEQFF

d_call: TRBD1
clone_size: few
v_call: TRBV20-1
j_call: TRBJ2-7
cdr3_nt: TGCAGTGCTAGATCGACCGACAGGGACGACGAGCAGTACTTC
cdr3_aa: CSARSTDRDDEQYF

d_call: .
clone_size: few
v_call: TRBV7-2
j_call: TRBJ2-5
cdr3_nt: TGTGCCAGCACCACGGTCGGGTGGGGGGGCCGTAAGACCCAGTACTTC
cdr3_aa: CASTTVGWGGRKTQYF

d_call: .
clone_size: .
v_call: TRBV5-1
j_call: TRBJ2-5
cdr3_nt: TGCGCCAGCAGCTCAGGACACACCAACCAAGAGACCCAGTACTTC
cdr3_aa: CASSSGHTNQETQYF

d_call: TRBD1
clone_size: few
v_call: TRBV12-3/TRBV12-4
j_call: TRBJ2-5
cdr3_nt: TGTGCCAGCAGTATCACAGGGGGCTGGAGTGAGACCCAGTACTTC
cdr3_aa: CASSITGGWSETQYF

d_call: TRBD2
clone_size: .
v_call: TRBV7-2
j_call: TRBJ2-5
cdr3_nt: TGTGCCAGCAGGTCTAGCGGGGTAGAGACCCAGTACTTC
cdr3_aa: CASRSSGVETQYF

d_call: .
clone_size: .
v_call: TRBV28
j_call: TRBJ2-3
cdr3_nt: TGTGCCAGCAGCCACGTAATGGGAAGGACAGATACGCAGTATTTT
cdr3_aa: CASSHVMGRTDTQYF

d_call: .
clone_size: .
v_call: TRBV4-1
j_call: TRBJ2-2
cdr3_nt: TGCGCCAGCAGCCACGGCACGTTGAACACCGGGGAGCTGTTTTTT
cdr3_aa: CASSHGTLNTGELFF

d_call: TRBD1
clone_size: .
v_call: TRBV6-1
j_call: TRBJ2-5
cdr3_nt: TGTGCCAGCAGTCCAGTCACAGGGGTGGAGACCCAGTACTTC
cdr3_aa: CASSPVTGVETQYF

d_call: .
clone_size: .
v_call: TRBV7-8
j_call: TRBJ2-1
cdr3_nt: TGTGCCAGCACGGGCTCCGCCGGGACCCACTACAATGAGCAGTTCTTC
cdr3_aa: CASTGSAGTHYNEQFF

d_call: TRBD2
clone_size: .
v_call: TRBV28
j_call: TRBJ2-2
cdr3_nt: TGTGCCAGCAGTTTATCGCGGGGGGGCCGATCCGGGGAGCTGTTTTTT
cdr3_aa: CASSLSRGGRSGELFF

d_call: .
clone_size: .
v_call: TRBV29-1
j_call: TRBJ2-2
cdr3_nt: TGCAGCGTTGTCGGGGGGCCCGGGGAGCTGTTTTTT
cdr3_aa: CSVVGGPGELFF

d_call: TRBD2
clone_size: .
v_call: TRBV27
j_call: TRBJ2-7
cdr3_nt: TGTGCCAGCAGTTTATGGGGGGGTCGGTACGAGCAGTACTTC
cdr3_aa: CASSLWGGRYEQYF

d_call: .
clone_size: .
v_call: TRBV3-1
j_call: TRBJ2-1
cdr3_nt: TGTGCCAGCAGCCAAGATCGGGGACCATCCTACAATGAGCAGTTCTTC
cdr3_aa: CASSQDRGPSYNEQFF

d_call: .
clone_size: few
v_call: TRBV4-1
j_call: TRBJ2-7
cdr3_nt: TGCGCCAGCAGCCAACGGATAATCGACAGAGACGAGCAGTACTTC
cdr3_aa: CASSQRIIDRDEQYF

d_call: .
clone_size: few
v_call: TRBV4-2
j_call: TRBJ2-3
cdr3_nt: TGTGCCAGCCGCGAAGGGACCCTCACAGATACGCAGTATTTT
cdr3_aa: CASREGTLTDTQYF

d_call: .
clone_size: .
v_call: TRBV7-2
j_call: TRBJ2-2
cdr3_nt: TGTGCCAGCAGCTTGAATTCGGGGGGCCCATCCACCGGGGAGCTGTTTTTT
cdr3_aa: CASSLNSGGPSTGELFF

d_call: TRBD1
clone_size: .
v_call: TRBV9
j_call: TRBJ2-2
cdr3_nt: TGTGCCAGCAGCGCTCAGGGGGCCGGGGAGCTGTTTTTT
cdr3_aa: CASSAQGAGELFF